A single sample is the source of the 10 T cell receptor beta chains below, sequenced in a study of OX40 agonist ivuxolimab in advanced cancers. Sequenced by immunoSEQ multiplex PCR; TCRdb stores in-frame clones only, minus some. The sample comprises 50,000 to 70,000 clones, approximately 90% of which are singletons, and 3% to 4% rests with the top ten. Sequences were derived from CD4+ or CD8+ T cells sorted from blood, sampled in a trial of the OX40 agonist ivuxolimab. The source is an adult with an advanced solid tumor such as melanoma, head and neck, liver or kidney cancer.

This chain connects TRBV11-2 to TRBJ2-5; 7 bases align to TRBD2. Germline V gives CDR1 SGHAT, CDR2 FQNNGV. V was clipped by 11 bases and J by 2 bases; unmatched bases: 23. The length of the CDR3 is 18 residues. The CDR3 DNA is TGTGCCCAGGCCCCCCCGAGGTGGGCGGGAGTGTGTCAAGAGACCCAGTACTTC. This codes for CAQAPPRWAGVCQETQYF. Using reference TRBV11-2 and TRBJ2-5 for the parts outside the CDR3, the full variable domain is EAGVAQSPRYKIIEKRQSVAFWCNPISGHATLYWYQQILGQGPKLLIQFQNNGVVDDSQLPKDRFSAERLKGVDSTLKIQPAKLEDSAVYLCAQAPPRWAGVCQETQYFGPGTRLLVL.

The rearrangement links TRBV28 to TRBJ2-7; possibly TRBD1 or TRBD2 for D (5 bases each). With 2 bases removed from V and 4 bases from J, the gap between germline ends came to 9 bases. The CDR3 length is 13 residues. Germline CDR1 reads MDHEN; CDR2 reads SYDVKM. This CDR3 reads CASSLGDPYEQYF. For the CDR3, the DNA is TGTGCCAGCAGTTTAGGGGACCCATACGAGCAGTACTTC.

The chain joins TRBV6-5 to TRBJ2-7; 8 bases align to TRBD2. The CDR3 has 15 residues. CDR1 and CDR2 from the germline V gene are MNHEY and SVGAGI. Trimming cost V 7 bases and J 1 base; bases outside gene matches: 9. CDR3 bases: TGTGCCAGCACCCCGGGGGGGGTTGAGTCCTACGAGCAGTACTTC. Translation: CASTPGGVESYEQYF.

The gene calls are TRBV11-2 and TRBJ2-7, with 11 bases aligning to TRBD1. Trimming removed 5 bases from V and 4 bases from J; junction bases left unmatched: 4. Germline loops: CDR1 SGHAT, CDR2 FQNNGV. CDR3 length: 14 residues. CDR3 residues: CASSPGTGGYEQYF. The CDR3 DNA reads TGTGCCAGCAGCCCCGGGACAGGGGGTTACGAGCAGTACTTC.

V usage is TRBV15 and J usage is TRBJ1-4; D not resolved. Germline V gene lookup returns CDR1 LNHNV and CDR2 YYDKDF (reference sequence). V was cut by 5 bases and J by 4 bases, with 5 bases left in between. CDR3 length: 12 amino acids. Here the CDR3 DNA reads TGTGCCACCAGCCCGCATAATGAAAAACTGTTTTTT. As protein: CATSPHNEKLFF.

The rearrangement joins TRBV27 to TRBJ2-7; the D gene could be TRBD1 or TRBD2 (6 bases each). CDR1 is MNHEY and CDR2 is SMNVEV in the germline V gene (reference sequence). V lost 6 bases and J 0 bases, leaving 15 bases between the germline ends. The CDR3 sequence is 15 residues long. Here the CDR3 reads CASRWSGAPSYEQYF. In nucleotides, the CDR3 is TGTGCCAGCAGGTGGTCGGGGGCCCCCTCCTACGAGCAGTACTTC.

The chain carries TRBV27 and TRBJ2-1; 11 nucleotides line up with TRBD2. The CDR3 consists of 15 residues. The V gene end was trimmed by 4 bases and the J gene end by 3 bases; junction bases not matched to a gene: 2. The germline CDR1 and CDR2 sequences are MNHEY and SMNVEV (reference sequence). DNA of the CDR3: TGTGCCAGCAGTTCCGGGACTAGCGGCTACAATGAGCAGTTCTTC. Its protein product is CASSSGTSGYNEQFF.

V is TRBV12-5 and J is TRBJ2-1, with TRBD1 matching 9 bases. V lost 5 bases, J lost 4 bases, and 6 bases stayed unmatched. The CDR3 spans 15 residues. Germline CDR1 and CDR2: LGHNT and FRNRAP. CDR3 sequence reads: CASGAPGQGYNEQFF. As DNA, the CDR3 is TGTGCTAGTGGTGCCCCGGGACAGGGATACAATGAGCAGTTCTTC.

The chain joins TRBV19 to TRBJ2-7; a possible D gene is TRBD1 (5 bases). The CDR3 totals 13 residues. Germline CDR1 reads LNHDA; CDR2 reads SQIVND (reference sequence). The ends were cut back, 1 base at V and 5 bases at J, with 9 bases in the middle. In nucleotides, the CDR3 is TGTGCCAGTAGTATAGGAGCAGGGCACGAGCAGTACTTC. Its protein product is CASSIGAGHEQYF.

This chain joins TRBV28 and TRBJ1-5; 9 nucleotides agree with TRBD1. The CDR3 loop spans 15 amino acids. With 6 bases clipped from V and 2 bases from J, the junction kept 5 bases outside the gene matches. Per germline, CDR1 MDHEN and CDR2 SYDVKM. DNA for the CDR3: TGTGCCAGCAGGGACAGGGGTTTTGGCAATCAGCCCCAGCATTTT. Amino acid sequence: CASRDRGFGNQPQHF.